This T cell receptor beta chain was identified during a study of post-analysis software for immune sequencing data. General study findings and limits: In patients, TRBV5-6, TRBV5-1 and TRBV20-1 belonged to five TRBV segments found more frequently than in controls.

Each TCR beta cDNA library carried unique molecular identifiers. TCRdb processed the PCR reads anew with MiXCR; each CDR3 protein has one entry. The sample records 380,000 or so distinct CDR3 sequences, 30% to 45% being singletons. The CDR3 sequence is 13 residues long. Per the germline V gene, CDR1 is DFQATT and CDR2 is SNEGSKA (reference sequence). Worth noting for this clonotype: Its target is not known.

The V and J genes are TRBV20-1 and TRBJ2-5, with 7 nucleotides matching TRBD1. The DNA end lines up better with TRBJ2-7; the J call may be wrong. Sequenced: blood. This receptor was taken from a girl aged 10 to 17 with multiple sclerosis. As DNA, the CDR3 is TGCAGTGCCCCAGGGGGTGATAGCTACGAGCAGTACTTC. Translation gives CSAPGGDSYEQYF.